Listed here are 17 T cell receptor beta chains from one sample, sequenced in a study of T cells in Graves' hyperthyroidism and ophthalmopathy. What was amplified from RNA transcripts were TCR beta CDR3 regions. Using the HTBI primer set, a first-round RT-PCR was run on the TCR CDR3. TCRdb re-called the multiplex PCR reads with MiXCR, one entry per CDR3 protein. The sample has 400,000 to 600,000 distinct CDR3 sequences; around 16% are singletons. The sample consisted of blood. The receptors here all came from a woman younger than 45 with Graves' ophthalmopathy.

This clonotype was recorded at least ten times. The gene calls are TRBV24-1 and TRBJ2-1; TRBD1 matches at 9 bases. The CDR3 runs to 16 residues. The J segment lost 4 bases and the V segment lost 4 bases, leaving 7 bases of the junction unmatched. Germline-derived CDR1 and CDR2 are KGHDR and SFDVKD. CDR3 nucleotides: TGTGCCACCAGTGACCGGGACAGGGCGCTATACAATGAGCAGTTCTTC. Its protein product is CATSDRDRALYNEQFF.

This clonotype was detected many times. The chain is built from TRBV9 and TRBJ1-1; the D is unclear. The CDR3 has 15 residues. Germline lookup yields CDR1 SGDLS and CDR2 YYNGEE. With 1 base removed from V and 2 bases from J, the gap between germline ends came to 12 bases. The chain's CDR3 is CASSVPSSDNTEAFF. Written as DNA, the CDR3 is TGTGCCAGCAGCGTACCCTCGAGTGATAACACTGAAGCTTTCTTT.

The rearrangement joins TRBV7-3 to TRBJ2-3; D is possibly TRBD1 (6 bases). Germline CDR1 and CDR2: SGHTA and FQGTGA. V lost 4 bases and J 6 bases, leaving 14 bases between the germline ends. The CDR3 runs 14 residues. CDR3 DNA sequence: TGTGCCAGCAGCTCGACAGGCTTCTCCGATACGCAGTATTTT. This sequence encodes CASSSTGFSDTQYF.

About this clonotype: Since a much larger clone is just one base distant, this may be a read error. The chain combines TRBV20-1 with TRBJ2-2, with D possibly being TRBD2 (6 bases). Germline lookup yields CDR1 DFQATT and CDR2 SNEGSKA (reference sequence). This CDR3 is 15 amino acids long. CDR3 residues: CSATEGSSHTGEVFF. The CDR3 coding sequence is TGCAGTGCTACTGAAGGGAGTTCCCACACCGGGGAGGTGTTTTTT.

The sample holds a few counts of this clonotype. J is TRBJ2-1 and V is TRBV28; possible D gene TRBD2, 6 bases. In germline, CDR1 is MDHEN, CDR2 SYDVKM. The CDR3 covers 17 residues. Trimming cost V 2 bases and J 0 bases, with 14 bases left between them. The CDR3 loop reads CASSLNTWRDSYNEQFF. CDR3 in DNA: TGTGCCAGCAGTTTAAATACTTGGCGGGACTCCTACAATGAGCAGTTCTTC.

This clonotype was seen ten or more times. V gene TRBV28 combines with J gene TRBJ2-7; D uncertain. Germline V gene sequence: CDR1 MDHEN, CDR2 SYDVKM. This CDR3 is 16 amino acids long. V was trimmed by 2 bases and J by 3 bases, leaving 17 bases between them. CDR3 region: CASSLNDVLRVYEQYF. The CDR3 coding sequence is TGTGCCAGCAGTTTAAACGATGTCCTCCGGGTCTACGAGCAGTACTTC.

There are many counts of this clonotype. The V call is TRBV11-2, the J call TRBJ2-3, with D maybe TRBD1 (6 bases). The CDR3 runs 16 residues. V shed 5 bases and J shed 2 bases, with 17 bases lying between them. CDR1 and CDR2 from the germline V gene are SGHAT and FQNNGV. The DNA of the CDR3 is TGTGCCAGCAGCCCCGGGACAAAACTTAACACAGATACGCAGTATTTT. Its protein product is CASSPGTKLNTDTQYF. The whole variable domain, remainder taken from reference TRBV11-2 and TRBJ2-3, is EAGVAQSPRYKIIEKRQSVAFWCNPISGHATLYWYQQILGQGPKLLIQFQNNGVVDDSQLPKDRFSAERLKGVDSTLKIQPAKLEDSAVYLCASSPGTKLNTDTQYFGPGTRLTVL.

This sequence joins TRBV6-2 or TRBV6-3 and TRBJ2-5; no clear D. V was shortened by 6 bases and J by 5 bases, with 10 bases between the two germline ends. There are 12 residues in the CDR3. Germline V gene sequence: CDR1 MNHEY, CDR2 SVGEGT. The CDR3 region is CASREGWETQYF. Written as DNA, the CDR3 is TGTGCCAGCAGGGAAGGTTGGGAGACCCAGTACTTC.

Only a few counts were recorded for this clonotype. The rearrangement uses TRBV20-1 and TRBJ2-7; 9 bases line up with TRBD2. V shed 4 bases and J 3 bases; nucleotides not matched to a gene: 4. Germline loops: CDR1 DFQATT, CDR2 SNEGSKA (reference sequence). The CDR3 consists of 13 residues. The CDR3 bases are TGCAGTGCTATAGCGGGAGTTGTCTACGAGCAGTACTTC. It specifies CSAIAGVVYEQYF.

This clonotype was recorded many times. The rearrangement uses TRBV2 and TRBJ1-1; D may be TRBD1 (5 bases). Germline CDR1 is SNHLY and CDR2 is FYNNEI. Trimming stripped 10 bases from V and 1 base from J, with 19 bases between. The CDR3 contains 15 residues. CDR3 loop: CATPPETDKNTEAFF. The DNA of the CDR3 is TGTGCCACTCCCCCGGAGACAGATAAGAACACTGAAGCTTTCTTT.

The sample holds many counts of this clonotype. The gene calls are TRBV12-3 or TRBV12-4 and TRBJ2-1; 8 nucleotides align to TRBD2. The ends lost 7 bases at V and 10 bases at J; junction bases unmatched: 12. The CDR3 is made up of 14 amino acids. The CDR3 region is CASNLAGGLGEQFF. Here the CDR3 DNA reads TGTGCCAGCAACCTGGCGGGGGGACTCGGGGAGCAGTTCTTC.

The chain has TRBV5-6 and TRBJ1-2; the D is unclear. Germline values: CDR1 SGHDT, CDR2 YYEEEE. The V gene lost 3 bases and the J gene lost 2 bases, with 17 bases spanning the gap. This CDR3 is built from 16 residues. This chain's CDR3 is CASSSTTLWPNYGYTF. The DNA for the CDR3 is TGTGCCAGCAGCTCGACGACCCTCTGGCCAAACTATGGCTACACCTTC.

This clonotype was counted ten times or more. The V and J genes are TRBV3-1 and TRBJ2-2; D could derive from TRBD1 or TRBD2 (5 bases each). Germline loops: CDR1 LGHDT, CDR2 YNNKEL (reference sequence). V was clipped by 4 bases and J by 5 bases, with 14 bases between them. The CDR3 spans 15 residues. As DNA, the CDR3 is TGTGCCAGCAGCCGCTCGGGGCGGGCGACCGGGGAGCTGTTTTTT. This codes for CASSRSGRATGELFF.

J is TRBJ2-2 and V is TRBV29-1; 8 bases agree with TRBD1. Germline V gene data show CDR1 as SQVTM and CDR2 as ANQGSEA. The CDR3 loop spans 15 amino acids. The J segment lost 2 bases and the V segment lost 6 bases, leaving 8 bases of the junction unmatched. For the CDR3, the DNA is TGCAGCGTAAACCCAGGGGGCGAAAACACCGGGGAGCTGTTTTTT. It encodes CSVNPGGENTGELFF.

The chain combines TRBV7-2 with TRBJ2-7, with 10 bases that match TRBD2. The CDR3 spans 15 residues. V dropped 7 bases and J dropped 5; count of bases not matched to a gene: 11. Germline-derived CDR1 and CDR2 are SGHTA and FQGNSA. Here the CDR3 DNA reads TGTGCCAGCAAGGTGGTTAGCGGGAGGTCGGACGAGCAGTACTTC. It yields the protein CASKVVSGRSDEQYF.

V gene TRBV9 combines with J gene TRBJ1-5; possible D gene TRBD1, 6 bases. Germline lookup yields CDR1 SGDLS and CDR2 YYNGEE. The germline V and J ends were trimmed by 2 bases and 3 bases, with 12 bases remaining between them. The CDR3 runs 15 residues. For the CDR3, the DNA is TGTGCCAGCAGCGTTACAGGGACTTCCAATCAGCCCCAGCATTTT. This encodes CASSVTGTSNQPQHF.

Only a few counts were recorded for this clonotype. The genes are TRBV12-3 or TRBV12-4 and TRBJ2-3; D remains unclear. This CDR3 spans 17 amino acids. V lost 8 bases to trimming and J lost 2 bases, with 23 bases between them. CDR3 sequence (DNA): TGTGCCAGCTCCCACTATTGGTCAGAAGCCCACACAGATACGCAGTATTTT. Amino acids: CASSHYWSEAHTDTQYF.